Shown below are 26 T cell receptor beta chains from a single sample sequenced in a study of blood T cells in healthy people across ages. PCR was performed a second time for 7 to 11 cycles using a sample-barcoded 5' primer and a J-beta primer mix. TCRdb redid the calling of the 5' RACE reads with MiXCR, one entry per CDR3 protein. The table has about a million distinct CDR3 sequences, around two fifths seen once. Sequenced material: blood. These receptor sequences come from a man in his late teens or twenties in good health.

This clonotype showed up just a few times. The rearrangement uses TRBV13 and TRBJ2-3; a possible D gene is TRBD1 (6 bases). The CDR3 spans 15 residues. The germline gives CDR1 PRHDT, CDR2 FYEKMQ (reference sequence). The V gene lost 5 bases and the J gene lost 1 base, with 13 bases spanning the gap. This CDR3 reads CASSPNRVGTDTQYF. CDR3 DNA: TGTGCCAGCAGCCCCAACAGGGTAGGCACAGATACGCAGTATTTT.

This clonotype was seen more than once but under ten times. The rearrangement uses TRBV7-2 and TRBJ2-1, with TRBD2 matching 7 bases. J gave up 6 bases and V 7 bases, and 12 bases lay outside the gene matches. The CDR3 has 15 residues. Per germline, CDR1 SGHTA and CDR2 FQGNSA. The CDR3: CASKMLGASGNEQFF. The CDR3 region has the DNA TGTGCCAGCAAAATGTTAGGGGCTAGCGGCAATGAGCAGTTCTTC.

A remark on this clonotype: This sequence may be a read error, since a much larger clone differs from it by one base. This sequence joins TRBV10-3 and TRBJ2-1; D gene uncertain. Germline V gene lookup returns CDR1 ENHRY and CDR2 SYGVKD. V lost 4 bases and J 0 bases, leaving 7 bases between the germline ends. This CDR3 has 14 amino acids. The CDR3 reads CAISGVSSYNEQFF. The DNA of the CDR3 is TGTGCCATCAGTGGAGTTAGCTCCTACAATGAGCAGTTCTTC.

This clonotype has a handful of counts. This chain joins TRBV9 and TRBJ1-2, with 8 bases fitting TRBD1. This CDR3 has 14 residues. Per the germline V gene, CDR1 is SGDLS and CDR2 is YYNGEE. Trimming removed 0 bases from V and 8 bases from J; junction bases left unmatched: 6. The CDR3 protein is CASSVVVTGVGYTF. The CDR3 bases are TGTGCCAGCAGCGTAGTGGTGACAGGGGTCGGCTACACCTTC. Looking up the rest from reference TRBV9 and TRBJ1-2 gives the full variable domain: DSGVTQTPKHLITATGQRVTLRCSPRSGDLSVYWYQQSLDQGLQFLIQYYNGEERAKGNILERFSAQQFPDLHSELNLSSLELGDSALYFCASSVVVTGVGYTFGSGTRLTVV.

V and J are TRBV25-1 and TRBJ2-2; D is undetermined. The CDR3 totals 14 residues. Germline CDR1 and CDR2: MGHDK and SYGVNS. Trimming took off 0 bases at V and 6 bases at J, with 8 bases between the two ends. The chain's CDR3 is CASSEYWQAGELFF. The CDR3 bases are TGTGCCAGCAGTGAATACTGGCAGGCCGGGGAGCTGTTTTTT.

The chain employs TRBV9 and TRBJ2-1; D could derive from TRBD1 or TRBD2 (6 bases each). Trimming shortened V by 0 bases and J by 0 bases, and 13 bases separated the two germline ends. The CDR3 is 17 amino acids. The germline V gene encodes CDR1 SGDLS and CDR2 YYNGEE. For the CDR3, the DNA is TGTGCCAGCAGCGTAGGAGGGGGGACAAGCTCCTACAATGAGCAGTTCTTC. Protein product: CASSVGGGTSSYNEQFF.

The chain recombines TRBV20-1 with TRBJ2-7, with TRBD2 as a possible D gene (5 bases). Germline CDR1 and CDR2: DFQATT and SNEGSKA (reference sequence). The V and J ends lost 5 bases and 3 bases respectively, with 11 bases between them. This CDR3 region has 12 residues. The CDR3 is CSARLEGYEQYF. CDR3 in DNA: TGCAGTGCTCGATTAGAGGGCTACGAGCAGTACTTC.

The chain links TRBV6-2 or TRBV6-3 to TRBJ1-1; D perhaps matches TRBD1 (6 bases). V was trimmed by 5 bases and J by 4 bases, leaving 14 bases between them. CDR3 length: 14 residues. CDR1 is MNHEY, CDR2 SVGEGT, per germline. CDR3 nucleotide sequence: TGTGCCAGCAGTACGGAAGGGGGGGCCACTGAAGCTTTCTTT. Its protein product is CASSTEGGATEAFF.

The rearrangement links TRBV9 to TRBJ2-2; tentatively, D is TRBD1 (6 bases). V was cut by 2 bases and J by 5 bases, with 10 bases left in between. Germline CDR1 reads SGDLS; CDR2 reads YYNGEE. CDR3 length equals 14 residues. The CDR3, as DNA: TGTGCCAGCAGCGTCACAGGGTGGACCGGGGAGCTGTTTTTT. Translated, it gives CASSVTGWTGELFF.

This clonotype has more than one count but fewer than ten. This CDR3 reads CASSQDSDYTEAFF. In DNA form, the CDR3 reads TGCGCCAGCAGCCAAGATAGTGACTACACTGAAGCTTTCTTT. This sequence joins TRBV4-3 and TRBJ1-1; D uncertain. Looked up from germline, CDR1 is LGHNA and CDR2 is YSLEER. V gave up 0 bases and J gave up 3 bases, with 8 bases separating them. The CDR3 has 14 amino acids.

The chain is built from TRBV7-9 and TRBJ2-3; D possibly corresponds to TRBD2 (6 bases). From germline, CDR1 is SEHNR and CDR2 FQNEAQ (reference sequence). Trimming cost V 5 bases and J 2 bases, with 20 bases left between them. CDR3 size: 17 residues. Written as DNA, the CDR3 is TGTGCCAGCAGCGCCCCGAGGGACGGAGGGCACACAGATACGCAGTATTTT. Protein product: CASSAPRDGGHTDTQYF.

V gene TRBV6-2 or TRBV6-3 combines with J gene TRBJ1-6; possible D gene TRBD1, 6 bases. From germline, CDR1 is MNHEY and CDR2 SVGEGT. This CDR3 is 17 amino acids long. Trimming took off 6 bases at V and 3 bases at J, with 18 bases between the two ends. CDR3 bases: TGTGCCAGCAGCCCTTCCCGGACAGCAGACTATAATTCACCCCTCCACTTT. As protein: CASSPSRTADYNSPLHF.

This clonotype occurred many times. This chain connects TRBV6-5 to TRBJ1-2; D uncertain. V lost 4 bases to trimming and J lost 3 bases, with 3 bases between them. The CDR3 length is 11 residues. In germline, CDR1 is MNHEY, CDR2 SVGAGI. DNA for the CDR3: TGTGCCAGCAGTTCTTACTATGGCTACACCTTC. Protein: CASSSYYGYTF.

In this sample, this clonotype turned up many times. V gene TRBV10-3 combines with J gene TRBJ2-3, with TRBD2 matching 7 bases. CDR1 and CDR2 (germline): ENHRY, SYGVKD. J lost 5 bases, V lost 8 bases, and 7 bases had no gene match. The CDR3 is made up of 13 amino acids. CDR3 loop: CAIGPTGGDTQYF. CDR3 DNA sequence: TGTGCCATCGGACCCACGGGAGGAGATACGCAGTATTTT.

This clonotype turned up a few times. The J gene is TRBJ2-1, the V gene TRBV9, with D tentatively TRBD1 (5 bases). Trimming shortened V by 2 bases and J by 5 bases, and 8 bases separated the two germline ends. Germline loops: CDR1 SGDLS, CDR2 YYNGEE. The CDR3 spans 13 residues. The CDR3 is CASSVIGDNEQFF. The DNA of the CDR3 is TGTGCCAGCAGCGTCATAGGGGACAATGAGCAGTTCTTC.

The gene calls are TRBV3-1 and TRBJ2-1; D gene unclear. The better agreement between TRBJ2-7 and the DNA end casts doubt on the J call. This CDR3 is 16 amino acids long. In germline, CDR1 is LGHDT, CDR2 YNNKEL (reference sequence). CDR3 amino acids: CASSPPVLKTYNEQYF. The CDR3 DNA follows: TGTGCCAGCAGCCCACCGGTCCTCAAGACCTACAATGAGCAGTACTTC.

V usage is TRBV20-1 and J usage is TRBJ2-1; 7 bases align to TRBD1. The CDR3 runs to 16 residues. The germline V gene encodes CDR1 DFQATT and CDR2 SNEGSKA (reference sequence). V gave up 6 bases and J gave up 0 bases; unmatched junction bases: 11. The CDR3 DNA is TGCAGTGCCCTCCTGGGGGACAGATTCTCCTACAATGAGCAGTTCTTC. Translated: CSALLGDRFSYNEQFF.

This sequence joins TRBV9 and TRBJ2-3, with D possibly matching TRBD2 (5 bases). Trimming took off 2 bases at V and 4 bases at J, with 11 bases between the two ends. Germline V gene data show CDR1 as SGDLS and CDR2 as YYNGEE. The CDR3 is made up of 14 amino acids. CDR3 in amino acids: CASSVTGRPDTQYF. DNA for the CDR3: TGTGCCAGCAGCGTTACGGGGAGACCAGATACGCAGTATTTT.

CDR3 region: CSAIGAGDSMNTEAFF. The CDR3 bases are TGCAGTGCTATCGGGGCAGGCGACTCCATGAACACTGAAGCTTTCTTT. The chain employs TRBV20-1 and TRBJ1-1; possibly TRBD1 for D (5 bases). V lost 4 bases, J lost 0 bases, and 18 bases lay in between. CDR3 length equals 16 residues. Germline CDR1 reads DFQATT; CDR2 reads SNEGSKA (reference sequence).

This clonotype came up many times. The rearrangement joins TRBV7-2 to TRBJ2-3; D is possibly TRBD1 or TRBD2 (6 bases each). Trimming cost V 0 bases and J 2 bases, with 12 bases left between them. CDR3 length: 16 residues. From germline, CDR1 is SGHTA and CDR2 FQGNSA. In DNA, the CDR3 is TGTGCCAGCAGCTTAGCGGGGGGCCTATCCACAGATACGCAGTATTTT. It specifies CASSLAGGLSTDTQYF.

The rearrangement links TRBV20-1 to TRBJ2-3, with D perhaps TRBD1 (7 bases). This CDR3 is built from 13 residues. The V and J ends lost 0 bases and 9 bases respectively, with 13 bases between them. The V gene's germline CDR1 is DFQATT and CDR2 SNEGSKA (reference sequence). Here the CDR3 reads CSARDQGGGTQYF. The CDR3 DNA follows: TGCAGTGCTAGAGATCAGGGGGGCGGAACGCAGTATTTT.

The rearrangement uses TRBV5-1 and TRBJ2-1; D remains ambiguous. The DNA matches TRBJ2-7 better at its end, which makes the J call doubtful. Germline CDR1 SGHRS, CDR2 YFSETQ. This CDR3 contains 15 residues. The DNA of the CDR3 is TGCGCCAGCAGCCTAAAGTACAGCTCCTACAATGAGCAGTACTTC. It codes for CASSLKYSSYNEQYF.

The rearrangement joins TRBV12-3 or TRBV12-4 to TRBJ2-3, with D possibly being TRBD1 or TRBD2 (5 bases each). The length of the CDR3 is 15 residues. Trimming stripped 3 bases from V and 2 bases from J, with 12 bases between. In DNA, the CDR3 is TGTGCCAGCAGTTTGGACGGGACGACCACAGATACGCAGTATTTT. Its translation: CASSLDGTTTDTQYF.

The chain combines TRBV4-2 with TRBJ1-2; D remains unclear. V lost 0 bases and J 2 bases, leaving 7 bases between the germline ends. This CDR3 region has 14 residues. Germline CDR1 LGHNA, CDR2 YNFKEQ. The CDR3 sequence is CASSQDTQNYGYTF. The CDR3 nucleotides are TGTGCCAGCAGCCAAGATACCCAGAACTATGGCTACACCTTC.

This clonotype has a handful of counts. The rearrangement links TRBV4-1 to TRBJ1-2; D call uncertain. V lost 0 bases, J lost 3 bases, and 11 bases lay in between. Germline V CDR1 and CDR2: MGHRA, YSYEKL. The CDR3 is made up of 15 amino acids. The CDR3 here is CASSQDLGDHYGYTF. CDR3 DNA: TGCGCCAGCAGCCAAGATCTGGGAGACCACTATGGCTACACCTTC.

This chain links TRBV6-2 or TRBV6-3 with TRBJ2-7; either TRBD1 or TRBD2 may fit D (5 bases each). Trimming shortened V by 4 bases and J by 0 bases, and 7 bases separated the two germline ends. Germline CDR1 and CDR2: MNHEY and SVGEGT. The CDR3 sequence is 13 residues long. CDR3 in DNA: TGTGCCAGCAGTTGGGGGAACTCCTACGAGCAGTACTTC. It specifies CASSWGNSYEQYF.